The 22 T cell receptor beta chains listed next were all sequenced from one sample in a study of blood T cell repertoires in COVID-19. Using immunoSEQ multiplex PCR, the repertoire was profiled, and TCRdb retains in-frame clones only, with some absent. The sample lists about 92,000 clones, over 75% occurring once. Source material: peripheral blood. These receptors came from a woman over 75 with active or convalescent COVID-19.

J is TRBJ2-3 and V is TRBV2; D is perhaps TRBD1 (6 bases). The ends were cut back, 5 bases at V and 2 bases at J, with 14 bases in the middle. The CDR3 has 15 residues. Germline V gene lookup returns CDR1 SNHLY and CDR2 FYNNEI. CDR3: CASSSQGTNTDTQYF. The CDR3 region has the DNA TGTGCCAGCAGTTCACAGGGTACGAACACAGATACGCAGTATTTT.

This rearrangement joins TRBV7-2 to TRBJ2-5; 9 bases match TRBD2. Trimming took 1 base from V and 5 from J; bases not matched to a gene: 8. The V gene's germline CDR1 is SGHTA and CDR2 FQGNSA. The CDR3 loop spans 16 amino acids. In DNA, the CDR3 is TGTGCCAGCAGCTTAGGTAGCGGGGGATCCGGGGAGACCCAGTACTTC. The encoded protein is CASSLGSGGSGETQYF. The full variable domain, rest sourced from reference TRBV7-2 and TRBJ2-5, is GAGVSQSPSNKVTEKGKDVELRCDPISGHTALYWYRQSLGQGLEFLIYFQGNSAPDKSGLPSDRFSAERTGGSVSTLTIQRTQQEDSAVYLCASSLGSGGSGETQYFGPGTRLLVL.

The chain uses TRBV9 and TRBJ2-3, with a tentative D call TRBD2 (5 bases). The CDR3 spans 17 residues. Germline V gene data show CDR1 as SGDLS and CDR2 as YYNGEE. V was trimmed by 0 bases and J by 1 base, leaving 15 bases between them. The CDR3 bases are TGTGCCAGCAGCGTAGGCCCTAGCTGGTATGGCACAGATACGCAGTATTTT. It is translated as CASSVGPSWYGTDTQYF.

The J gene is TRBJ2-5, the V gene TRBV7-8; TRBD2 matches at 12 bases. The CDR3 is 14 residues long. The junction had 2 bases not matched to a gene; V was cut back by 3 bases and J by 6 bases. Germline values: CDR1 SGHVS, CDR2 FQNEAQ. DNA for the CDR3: TGTGCCAGCAGCTTCGGGACTAGCGGGCAGACCCAGTACTTC. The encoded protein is CASSFGTSGQTQYF.

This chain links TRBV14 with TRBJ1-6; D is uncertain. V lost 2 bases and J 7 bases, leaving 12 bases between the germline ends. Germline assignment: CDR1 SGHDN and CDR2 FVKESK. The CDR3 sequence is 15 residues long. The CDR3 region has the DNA TGTGCCAGCAGCCAAACGTGGGCAGCCAATTCACCCCTCCACTTT. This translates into CASSQTWAANSPLHF.

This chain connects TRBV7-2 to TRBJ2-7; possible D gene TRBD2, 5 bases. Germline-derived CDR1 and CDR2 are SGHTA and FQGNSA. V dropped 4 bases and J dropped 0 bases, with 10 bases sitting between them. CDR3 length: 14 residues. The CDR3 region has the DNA TGTGCCAGCAGCTCCGGACGGGACTCCTACGAGCAGTACTTC. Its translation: CASSSGRDSYEQYF.

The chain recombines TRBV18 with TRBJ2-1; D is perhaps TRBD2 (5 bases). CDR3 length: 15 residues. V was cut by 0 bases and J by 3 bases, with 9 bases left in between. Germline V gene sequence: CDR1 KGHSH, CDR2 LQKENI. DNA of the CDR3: TGTGCCAGCTCACCACCGGACTTCTTCTACAATGAGCAGTTCTTC. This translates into CASSPPDFFYNEQFF.

DNA of the CDR3: TGTGCCAGCAGTTACAGGGGCTCGGAAGAGACCCAGTACTTC. It translates to CASSYRGSEETQYF. This rearrangement joins TRBV5-6 to TRBJ2-5; 7 bases fit TRBD1. J lost 3 bases, V lost 5 bases, and 7 bases had no gene match. CDR1 and CDR2 from the germline V gene are SGHDT and YYEEEE. The CDR3 runs 14 residues. Variable domain in full (rest from reference TRBV5-6 and TRBJ2-5): DAGVTQSPTHLIKTRGQQVTLRCSPKSGHDTVSWYQQALGQGPQFIFQYYEEEERQRGNFPDRFSGHQFPNYSSELNVNALLLGDSALYLCASSYRGSEETQYFGPGTRLLVL.

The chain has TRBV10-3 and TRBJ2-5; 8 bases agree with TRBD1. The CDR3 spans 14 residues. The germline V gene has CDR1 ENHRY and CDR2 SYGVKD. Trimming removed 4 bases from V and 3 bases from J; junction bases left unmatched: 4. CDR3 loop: CAISADRDEETQYF. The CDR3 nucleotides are TGTGCCATCAGTGCGGACAGGGACGAAGAGACCCAGTACTTC.

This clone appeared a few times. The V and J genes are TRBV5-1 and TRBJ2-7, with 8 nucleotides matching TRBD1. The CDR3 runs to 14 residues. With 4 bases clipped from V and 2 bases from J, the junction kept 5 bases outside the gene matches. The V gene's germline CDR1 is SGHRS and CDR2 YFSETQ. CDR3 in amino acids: CASSQDRAPYEQYF. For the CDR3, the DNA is TGCGCCAGCAGCCAGGACAGGGCCCCCTACGAGCAGTACTTC. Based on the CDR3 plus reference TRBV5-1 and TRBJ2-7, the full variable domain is KAGVTQTPRYLIKTRGQQVTLSCSPISGHRSVSWYQQTPGQGLQFLFEYFSETQRNKGNFPGRFSGRQFSNSRSEMNVSTLELGDSALYLCASSQDRAPYEQYFGPGTRLTVT.

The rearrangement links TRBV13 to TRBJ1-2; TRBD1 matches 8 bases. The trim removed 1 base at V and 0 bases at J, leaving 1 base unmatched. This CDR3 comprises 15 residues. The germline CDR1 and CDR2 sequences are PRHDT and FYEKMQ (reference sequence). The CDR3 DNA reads TGTGCCAGCAGCTTAGAGACAGGGGCTAACTATGGCTACACCTTC. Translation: CASSLETGANYGYTF.

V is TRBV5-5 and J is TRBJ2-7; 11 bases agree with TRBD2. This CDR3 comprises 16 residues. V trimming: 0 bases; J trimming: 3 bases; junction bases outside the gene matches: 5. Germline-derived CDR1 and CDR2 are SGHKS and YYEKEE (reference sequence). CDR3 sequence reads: CASSLAGTSGYYEQYF. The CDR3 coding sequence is TGTGCCAGCAGCTTGGCCGGGACTAGCGGATACTACGAGCAGTACTTC.

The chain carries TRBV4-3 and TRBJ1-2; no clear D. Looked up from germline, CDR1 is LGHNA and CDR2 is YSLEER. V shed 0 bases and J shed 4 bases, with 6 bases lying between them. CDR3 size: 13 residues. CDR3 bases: TGCGCCAGCAGCCAAGATTCAGGCTATGGCTACACCTTC. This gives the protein CASSQDSGYGYTF.

The CDR3 DNA reads as TGTGCCAGCAGTTATGGGCAGGGGGTAGGGGAGACCCAGTACTTC. It translates to CASSYGQGVGETQYF. The J gene is TRBJ2-5, the V gene TRBV6-5; the match to TRBD1 covers 7 bases. The V gene's germline CDR1 is MNHEY and CDR2 SVGAGI. The CDR3 loop spans 15 amino acids. V shed 3 bases and J 5 bases; nucleotides not matched to a gene: 9.

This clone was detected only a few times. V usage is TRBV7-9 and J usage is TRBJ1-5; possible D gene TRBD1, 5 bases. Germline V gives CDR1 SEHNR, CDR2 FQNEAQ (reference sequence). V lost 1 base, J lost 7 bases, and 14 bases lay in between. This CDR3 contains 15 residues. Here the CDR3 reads CASSLDQGGVQPQHF. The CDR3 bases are TGTGCCAGCAGCTTAGACCAGGGTGGGGTGCAGCCCCAGCATTTT.

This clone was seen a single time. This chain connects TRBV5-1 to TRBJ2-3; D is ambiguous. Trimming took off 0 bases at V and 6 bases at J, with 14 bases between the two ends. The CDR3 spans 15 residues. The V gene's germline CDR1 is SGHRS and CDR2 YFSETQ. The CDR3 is CASSLDGPAADTQYF. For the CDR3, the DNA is TGCGCCAGCAGCTTGGATGGGCCAGCAGCTGATACGCAGTATTTT. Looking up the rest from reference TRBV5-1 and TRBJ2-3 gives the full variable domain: KAGVTQTPRYLIKTRGQQVTLSCSPISGHRSVSWYQQTPGQGLQFLFEYFSETQRNKGNFPGRFSGRQFSNSRSEMNVSTLELGDSALYLCASSLDGPAADTQYFGPGTRLTVL.

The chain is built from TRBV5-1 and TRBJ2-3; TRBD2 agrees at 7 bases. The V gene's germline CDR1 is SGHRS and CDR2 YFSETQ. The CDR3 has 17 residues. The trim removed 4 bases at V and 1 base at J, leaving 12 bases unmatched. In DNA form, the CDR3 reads TGCGCCAGCAGCGAGGGGTTGGGCGGGGGACGCACAGATACGCAGTATTTT. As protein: CASSEGLGGGRTDTQYF.

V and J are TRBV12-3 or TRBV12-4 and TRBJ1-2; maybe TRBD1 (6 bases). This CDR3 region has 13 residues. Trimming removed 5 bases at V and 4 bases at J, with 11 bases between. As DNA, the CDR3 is TGTGCCAGCAGTCAGGGACACGCCTATGGCTACACCTTC. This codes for CASSQGHAYGYTF.

In DNA, the CDR3 is TGTGCCAGCAGTTTAAATCACGGACAGGGGCCTAATTCACCCCTCCACTTT. It specifies CASSLNHGQGPNSPLHF. This sequence joins TRBV28 and TRBJ1-6; the match to TRBD1 covers 9 bases. Germline trimming cut 2 bases from V and 6 bases from J; bases unmatched to any gene: 8. In germline, CDR1 is MDHEN, CDR2 SYDVKM. This CDR3 region has 17 residues.

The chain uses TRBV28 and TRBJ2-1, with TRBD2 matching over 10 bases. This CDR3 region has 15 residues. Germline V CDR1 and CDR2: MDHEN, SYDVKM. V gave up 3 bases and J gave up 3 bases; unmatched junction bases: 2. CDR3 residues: CASSFLAGVYNEQFF. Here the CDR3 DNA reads TGTGCCAGCAGTTTCCTAGCGGGAGTCTACAATGAGCAGTTCTTC.

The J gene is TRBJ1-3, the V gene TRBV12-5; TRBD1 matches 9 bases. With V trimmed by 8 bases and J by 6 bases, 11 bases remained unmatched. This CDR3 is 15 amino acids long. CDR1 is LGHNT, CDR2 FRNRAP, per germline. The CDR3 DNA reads TGTGCTAGTCAGAGGGACAGGACAGGGGTAAACACCATATATTTT. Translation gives CASQRDRTGVNTIYF. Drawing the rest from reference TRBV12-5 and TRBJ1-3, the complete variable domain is DARVTQTPRHKVTEMGQEVTMRCQPILGHNTVFWYRQTMMQGLELLAYFRNRAPLDDSGMPKDRFSAEMPDATLATLKIQPSEPRDSAVYFCASQRDRTGVNTIYFGEGSWLTVV.

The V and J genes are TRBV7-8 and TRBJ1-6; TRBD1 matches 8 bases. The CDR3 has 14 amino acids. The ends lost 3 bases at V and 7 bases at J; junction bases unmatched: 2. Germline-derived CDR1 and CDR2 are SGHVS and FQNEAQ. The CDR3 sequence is CASSLGQVNSPLHF. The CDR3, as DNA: TGTGCCAGCAGCTTGGGACAGGTCAATTCACCCCTCCACTTT.